These 21 T cell receptor beta chains originate from one sample sequenced in a study of cytomegalovirus exposure and HLA in healthy donors. PCR primers comprised 60 Vbeta and 13 Jbeta primers. TCRdb's copy holds only in-frame clones and misses some; the assay was immunoSEQ multiplex PCR. The data hold 160,000 or so clones, with 75% to 80% observed a single time. The sample taken for sequencing was PBMCs. Receptors originate from a man between 40 and 49 years old in good health and CMV-seropositive.

This rearrangement joins TRBV16 to TRBJ2-7, with no clear D. The CDR3 contains 14 residues. Germline V gene data show CDR1 as KGHSY and CDR2 as FQNENV. Trimming pared 2 bases from V and 1 base from J, leaving 9 bases between. For the CDR3, the DNA is TGTGCCAGCAGCCAAACCTGGAGTTCCTACGAGCAGTACTTC. This gives the protein CASSQTWSSYEQYF.

The rearrangement joins TRBV4-1 to TRBJ1-5, with D possibly being TRBD1 (5 bases). The CDR3 is 15 residues long. The germline V gene encodes CDR1 MGHRA and CDR2 YSYEKL. V lost 0 bases to trimming and J lost 5 bases, with 11 bases between them. The CDR3: CASSQDDRRYQPQHF. CDR3 DNA sequence: TGCGCCAGCAGCCAAGATGACAGACGATATCAGCCCCAGCATTTT.

The genes are TRBV18 and TRBJ1-1; no definite D call. V lost 3 bases and J lost 0, with 14 bases in between. The CDR3 is 16 amino acids. Germline V gene lookup returns CDR1 KGHSH and CDR2 LQKENI. The CDR3 reads CASSPRVRGMNTEAFF. Here the CDR3 DNA reads TGTGCCAGCTCACCGAGGGTGAGAGGGATGAACACTGAAGCTTTCTTT.

The rearrangement joins TRBV2 to TRBJ2-7; 8 bases agree with TRBD2. The CDR3 is 12 amino acids. V was pared by 8 bases and J by 6 bases, with 6 bases of the junction left unmatched. CDR1 is SNHLY and CDR2 is FYNNEI in the germline V gene. CDR3 sequence: CASRGLGPEQYF. In DNA form, the CDR3 reads TGTGCCAGCCGGGGACTAGGGCCCGAGCAGTACTTC.

Comment on this clone: Other DNA sequences in this specimen translate into the identical CDR3. The chain employs TRBV18 and TRBJ2-1; 15 nucleotides line up with TRBD2. J lost 7 bases, V lost 3 bases, and 1 base had no gene match. The CDR3 spans 15 residues. Per the germline V gene, CDR1 is KGHSH and CDR2 is LQKENI. The CDR3, as DNA: TGTGCCAGCTCACCGGGACTAGCGGGAGGTAATGAGCAGTTCTTC. Amino acids: CASSPGLAGGNEQFF.

The chain couples TRBV5-5 to TRBJ2-7, with TRBD2 identical over 8 bases. The length of the CDR3 is 16 residues. CDR1 and CDR2 (germline): SGHKS, YYEKEE (reference sequence). J lost 2 bases, V lost 4 bases, and 11 bases had no gene match. CDR3 loop: CASSISPSGRAYEQYF. CDR3 nucleotides: TGTGCCAGCAGCATATCCCCTAGCGGGCGAGCCTACGAGCAGTACTTC.

This rearrangement joins TRBV28 to TRBJ2-7; the D gene is possibly TRBD1 (5 bases). The germline CDR1 and CDR2 sequences are MDHEN and SYDVKM. The CDR3 spans 13 residues. Trimming stripped 7 bases from V and 3 bases from J, with 13 bases between. DNA of the CDR3: TGTGCCAGCACCCACGATCAGGGCTACGAGCAGTACTTC. It is translated as CASTHDQGYEQYF.

The chain links TRBV5-6 to TRBJ2-3, with 8 bases aligning to TRBD2. The CDR3 spans 16 residues. From germline, CDR1 is SGHDT and CDR2 YYEEEE. V lost 2 bases to trimming and J lost 1 base; unmatched junction nucleotides: 6. The CDR3 region is CASSLRLARGTDTQYF. The CDR3 DNA follows: TGTGCCAGCAGCTTACGACTAGCGCGAGGCACAGATACGCAGTATTTT.

The chain recombines TRBV5-1 with TRBJ2-3; 8 positions match TRBD2. Germline-derived CDR1 and CDR2 are SGHRS and YFSETQ. V lost 4 bases and J lost 0; bases outside the gene matches: 7. CDR3 length: 16 amino acids. The CDR3 nucleotides read TGCGCCAGCAGCGGCCGGGGGGGCGGCAGCACAGATACGCAGTATTTT. It yields the protein CASSGRGGGSTDTQYF.

The chain links TRBV19 to TRBJ1-5, with a possible D match to TRBD1 (6 bases). This CDR3 is 13 amino acids long. V lost 7 bases and J lost 2, with 9 bases in between. The germline V gene encodes CDR1 LNHDA and CDR2 SQIVND (reference sequence). CDR3 sequence reads: CASTRGGNQPQHF. CDR3 coding DNA: TGTGCCAGTACCAGGGGTGGCAATCAGCCCCAGCATTTT.

This clone showed up just once. The J gene is TRBJ1-2, the V gene TRBV28; D is perhaps TRBD1 (5 bases). Germline V gene data show CDR1 as MDHEN and CDR2 as SYDVKM. The CDR3 contains 12 residues. V lost 6 bases and J 4 bases, leaving 9 bases between the germline ends. This CDR3 is CASSGGGYGYTF. For the CDR3, the DNA is TGTGCCAGCAGCGGGGGAGGCTATGGCTACACCTTC.

This chain uses TRBV10-3 with TRBJ1-2; 10 bases map to TRBD1. The V gene end was trimmed by 6 bases and the J gene end by 6 bases; junction bases not matched to a gene: 1. Germline V lookup: CDR1 ENHRY, CDR2 SYGVKD. The CDR3 spans 12 residues. This CDR3 reads CAIRGTGDGYTF. CDR3 in DNA: TGTGCCATCAGGGGGACAGGGGATGGCTACACCTTC.

V usage is TRBV11-1 and J usage is TRBJ2-1; 11 bases map to TRBD2. The CDR3 extends over 16 amino acids. Trimming at V came to 6 bases and at J to 1 base, leaving 5 bases not matched to a gene. Germline loops: CDR1 SGHAT, CDR2 FQDESV (reference sequence). CDR3 DNA sequence: TGTGCCAGCAGTTACCTAGCGGGAGGTTCCTACAATGAGCAGTTCTTC. This translates into CASSYLAGGSYNEQFF.

The V gene is TRBV19, the J gene TRBJ1-5; tentative D call: TRBD1 (6 bases). The CDR3 runs to 14 residues. Trimming took off 1 base at V and 7 bases at J, with 11 bases between the two ends. Germline values: CDR1 LNHDA, CDR2 SQIVND (reference sequence). As DNA, the CDR3 is TGTGCCAGTAGTATAGCCCAGGGGAGCCAGCCCCAGCATTTT. This gives the protein CASSIAQGSQPQHF.

The J gene is TRBJ2-7, the V gene TRBV9; possible D gene TRBD2, 5 bases. Per the germline V gene, CDR1 is SGDLS and CDR2 is YYNGEE. CDR3 length: 15 residues. V lost 0 bases to trimming and J lost 3 bases, with 13 bases between them. The CDR3 coding sequence is TGTGCCAGCAGCGTAGGGGGTGGGAGAGGCTACGAGCAGTACTTC. Amino acids: CASSVGGGRGYEQYF.

Comment on this clone: Other DNA sequences in this specimen translate into the identical CDR3. V usage is TRBV5-1 and J usage is TRBJ2-5, with TRBD2 as a possible D gene (5 bases). The CDR3 runs to 15 residues. CDR1 SGHRS and CDR2 YFSETQ come from the germline V gene. The V and J ends lost 4 bases and 3 bases respectively, with 16 bases between them. The chain's CDR3 is CASSAQLESKETQYF. The CDR3 DNA reads as TGCGCCAGCAGCGCTCAACTAGAATCCAAAGAGACCCAGTACTTC.

This chain links TRBV28 with TRBJ2-5, with D maybe TRBD1 (6 bases). The CDR3 is 13 residues long. Germline CDR1 and CDR2: MDHEN and SYDVKM. Trimming took off 6 bases at V and 5 bases at J, with 13 bases between the two ends. The CDR3 sequence: CASSLGDTETQYF. The CDR3 region has the DNA TGTGCCAGCAGCCTAGGGGACACGGAGACCCAGTACTTC.

The chain combines TRBV9 with TRBJ2-1; 7 bases map to TRBD2. CDR1 and CDR2 from the germline V gene are SGDLS and YYNGEE. The CDR3 has 16 residues. J was trimmed by 2 bases and V by 5 bases; bases with no gene match: 10. This CDR3 is CASRSGEGRTYNEQFF. CDR3 sequence (DNA): TGTGCCAGCAGGTCGGGGGAGGGCCGGACCTACAATGAGCAGTTCTTC.

This clone was found a few times. J is TRBJ2-3 and V is TRBV5-1; maybe TRBD1 (6 bases). V was shortened by 4 bases and J by 2 bases, with 14 bases between the two germline ends. This CDR3 has 15 amino acids. Germline lookup yields CDR1 SGHRS and CDR2 YFSETQ. DNA of the CDR3: TGCGCCAGCAGCCCCCAAACAGGGAACACAGATACGCAGTATTTT. Translation gives CASSPQTGNTDTQYF.

This clone occurred once. The J gene is TRBJ2-3, the V gene TRBV6-1, with 10 positions matching TRBD2. The junction had 8 bases not matched to a gene; V was cut back by 9 bases and J by 2 bases. Germline V lookup: CDR1 MNHNS, CDR2 SASEGT. The CDR3 is 15 residues long. The CDR3 here is CASAPSGGYTDTQYF. CDR3 nucleotide sequence: TGTGCCAGTGCTCCTAGCGGGGGATACACAGATACGCAGTATTTT.

The V call is TRBV30, the J call TRBJ2-7; no firm D call. Germline loops: CDR1 GTSNPN, CDR2 SVGIG (reference sequence). The CDR3 has 11 amino acids. The V gene lost 4 bases and the J gene lost 7 bases, with 11 bases spanning the gap. Written as DNA, the CDR3 is TGTGCCTGGACCAGCGCCGATGAGCAGTACTTC. It translates to CAWTSADEQYF.